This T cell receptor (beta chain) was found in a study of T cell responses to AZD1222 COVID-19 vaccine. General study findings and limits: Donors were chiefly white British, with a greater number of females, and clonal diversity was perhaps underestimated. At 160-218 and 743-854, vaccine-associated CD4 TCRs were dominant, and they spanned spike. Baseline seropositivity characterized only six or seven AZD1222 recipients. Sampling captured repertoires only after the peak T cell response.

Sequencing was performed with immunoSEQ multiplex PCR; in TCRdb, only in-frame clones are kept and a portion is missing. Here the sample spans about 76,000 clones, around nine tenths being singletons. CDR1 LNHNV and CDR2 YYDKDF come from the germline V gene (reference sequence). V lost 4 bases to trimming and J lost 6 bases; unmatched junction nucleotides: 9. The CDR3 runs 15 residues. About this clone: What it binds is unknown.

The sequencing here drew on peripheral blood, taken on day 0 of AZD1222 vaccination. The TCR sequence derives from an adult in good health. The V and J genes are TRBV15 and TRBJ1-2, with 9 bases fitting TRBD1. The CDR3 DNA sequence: TGTGCCACCAGCACCTTTACCGGGACAGGGCATGGCTACACCTTC. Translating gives CATSTFTGTGHGYTF. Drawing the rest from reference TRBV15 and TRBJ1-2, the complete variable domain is DAMVIQNPRYQVTQFGKPVTLSCSQTLNHNVMYWYQQKSSQAPKLLFHYYDKDFNNEADTPDNFQSRRPNTSFCFLDIRSPGLGDTAMYLCATSTFTGTGHGYTFGSGTRLTVV.